This entry concerns a single T cell receptor beta chain. The antigen remains undetermined. This specimen comes from a study of shared clonotypes between healthy human individuals. Study-level results: Naive subsets tended to show greater estimated richness than memory subsets.

Germline assignment: CDR1 SGHDT and CDR2 YYEEEE. There are 17 residues in the CDR3. V lost 1 base to trimming and J lost 4 bases, with 20 bases between them. The study drew its donors from healthy HIV-negative adults without recent acute infections or vaccinations. Splitting of CD4+ cells produced CD45RA+ naive and CD45RA-negative memory subsets. Clones were sequenced by immunoSEQ multiplex PCR, and TCRdb holds only the in-frame ones, with some missing. Of 2 million to 2.5 million clones listed, around 95% are singletons. The receptor comes from a man aged 18 to 29 in good health. The material sequenced was naive CD4+ T cells sorted from blood. As for subset: CD45RA+ positively selected. This rearrangement joins TRBV5-6 to TRBJ1-2; D not certain. CDR3 protein: CASSLSRVISPIYGYTF. CDR3 bases: TGTGCCAGCAGCTTGTCGCGGGTTATCTCCCCTATCTATGGCTACACCTTC.